The clone carrying this TCR beta chain showed up just a few times. A second about 7 to 12 cycle PCR used barcoded and J-beta primers. A 12-random-nucleotide template-switch adaptor tagged each cDNA molecule. MiXCR was run by TCRdb on the 5' RACE reads, yielding one entry per CDR3 protein. Of fewer than 2 million distinct CDR3 sequences in the sample, about two fifths were seen once. This sample stems from a study of blood T cells in healthy people across ages. Per sample, at least 5 micrograms of total RNA were extracted. Germline V CDR1 and CDR2: LGHNA, YSLEER. This CDR3 spans 15 amino acids. V shed 1 base and J shed 2 bases, with 12 bases lying between them.

The material sequenced was blood. The rearrangement links TRBV4-3 to TRBJ2-7; D may match TRBD1 or TRBD2 (5 bases each). The clonotype comes from a human donor in good health. For the CDR3, the DNA is TGCGCCAGCAGCCAAGGGGGACGGGATCCCTACGAGCAGTACTTC. Translated, it gives CASSQGGRDPYEQYF.